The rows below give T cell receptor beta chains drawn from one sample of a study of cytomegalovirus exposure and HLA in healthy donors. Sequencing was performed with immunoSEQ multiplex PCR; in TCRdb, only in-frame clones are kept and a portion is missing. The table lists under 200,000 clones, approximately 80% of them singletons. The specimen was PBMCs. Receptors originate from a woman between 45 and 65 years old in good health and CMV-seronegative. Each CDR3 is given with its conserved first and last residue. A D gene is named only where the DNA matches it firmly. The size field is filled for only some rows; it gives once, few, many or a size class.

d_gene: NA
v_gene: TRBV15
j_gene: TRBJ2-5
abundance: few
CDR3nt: TGTGCCTCCCCGGAGCAAAAGGCCGAAGAGACCCAGTACTTC
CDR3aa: CASPEQKAEETQYF

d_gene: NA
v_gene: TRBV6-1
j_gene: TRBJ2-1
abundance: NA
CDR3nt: TGTGCCAGCAGTGAAGGCCTAGCAGTGAATGAGCAGTTCTTC
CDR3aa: CASSEGLAVNEQFF

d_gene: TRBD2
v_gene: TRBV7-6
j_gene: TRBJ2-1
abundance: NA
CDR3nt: TGTGCCAGCAGCTTAAGCGGGGGGGCGGGCAATGAGCAGTTCTTC
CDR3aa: CASSLSGGAGNEQFF

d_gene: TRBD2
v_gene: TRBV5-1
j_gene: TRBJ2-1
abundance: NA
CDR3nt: TGCGCCAGCAGCTTGGAAGCTTCGGGAGGTGAGCAGTTCTTC
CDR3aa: CASSLEASGGEQFF

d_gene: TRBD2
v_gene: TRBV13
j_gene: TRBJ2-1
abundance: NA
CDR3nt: TGTGCCAGCAGCTTGGGGGCTAGCGGGGGTCCCGTTCAGTTCTTC
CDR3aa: CASSLGASGGPVQFF

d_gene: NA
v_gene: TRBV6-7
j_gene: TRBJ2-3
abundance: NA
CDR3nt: TGTGCCAGCAGTTACCCGCTTCTGAGGAGCTCTAGCACAGATACGCAGTATTTT
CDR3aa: CASSYPLLRSSSTDTQYF

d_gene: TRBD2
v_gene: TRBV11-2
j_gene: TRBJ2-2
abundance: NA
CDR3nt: TGTGCCAGCAGCATTAGCGGGAGTTGGAGATGGGGGGAGCTGTTTTTT
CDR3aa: CASSISGSWRWGELFF

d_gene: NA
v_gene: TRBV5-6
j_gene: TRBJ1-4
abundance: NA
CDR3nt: TGTGCCAGCAGCCAGATAGACAGGTGGGGTGAAAAACTGTTTTTT
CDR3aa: CASSQIDRWGEKLFF

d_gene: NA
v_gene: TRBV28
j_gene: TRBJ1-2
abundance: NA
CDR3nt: TGTGCCAGCAGTTTTTCCAGGGCTAGATATGGCTACACCTTC
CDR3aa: CASSFSRARYGYTF

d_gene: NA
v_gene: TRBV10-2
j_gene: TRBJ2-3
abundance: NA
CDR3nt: TGCGCCAGCAGTTTCGGCACAGATACGCAGTATTTT
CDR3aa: CASSFGTDTQYF

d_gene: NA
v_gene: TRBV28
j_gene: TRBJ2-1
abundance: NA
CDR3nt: TGTGCCAGCAGTCCCGGGCAGAGGGCCTACAATGAGCAGTTCTTC
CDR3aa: CASSPGQRAYNEQFF

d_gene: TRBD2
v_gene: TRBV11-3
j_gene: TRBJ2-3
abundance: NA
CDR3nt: TGTGCCAGCAGCTCGGGACTAGCGGGAGATACGCAGTATTTT
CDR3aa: CASSSGLAGDTQYF

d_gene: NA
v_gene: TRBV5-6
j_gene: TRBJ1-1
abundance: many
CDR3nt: TGTGCCAGCAGCTTGCAGGGGTCAGACACTGAAGCTTTCTTT
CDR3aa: CASSLQGSDTEAFF

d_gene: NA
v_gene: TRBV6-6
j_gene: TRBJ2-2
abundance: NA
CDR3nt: TGTGCCAGCAGTACGACAGCAATTAACACCGGGGAGCTGTTTTTT
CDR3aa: CASSTTAINTGELFF

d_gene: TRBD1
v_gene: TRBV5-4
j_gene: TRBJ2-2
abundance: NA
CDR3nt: TGTGCCAGCAGCGGACAACCGGGACAGGGCGGCACCGGGGAGCTGTTTTTT
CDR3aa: CASSGQPGQGGTGELFF

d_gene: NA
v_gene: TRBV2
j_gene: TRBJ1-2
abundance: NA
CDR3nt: TGTGCCAGCAGTGAAACGGGGGGCGAAGGCTACACCTTC
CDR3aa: CASSETGGEGYTF

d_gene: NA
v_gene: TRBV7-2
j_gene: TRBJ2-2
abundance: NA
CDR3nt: TGTGCCAGCAGCTTAGCCGCCATCCGCGCCGGGGAGCTGTTTTTT
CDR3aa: CASSLAAIRAGELFF

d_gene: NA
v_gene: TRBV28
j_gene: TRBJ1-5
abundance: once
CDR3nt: TGTGCCAGCACTGTAAGAGGACAGTTCCACAATCAGCCCCAGCATTTT
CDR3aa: CASTVRGQFHNQPQHF

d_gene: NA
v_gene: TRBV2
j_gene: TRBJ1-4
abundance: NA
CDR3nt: TGTGCCAGCAGTGCCGTCAGGGGCGGGAATGAAAAACTGTTTTTT
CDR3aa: CASSAVRGGNEKLFF

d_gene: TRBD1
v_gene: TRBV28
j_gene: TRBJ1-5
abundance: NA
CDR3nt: TGTGCCAGCGGACAGGGTTGGACCCAGCCCCAGCATTTT
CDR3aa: CASGQGWTQPQHF

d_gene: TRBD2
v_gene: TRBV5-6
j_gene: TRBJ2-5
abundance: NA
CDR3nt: TGTGCCTCCAGCGGGGTAGGGGTTTTGGAGACCCAGTACTTC
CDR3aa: CASSGVGVLETQYF

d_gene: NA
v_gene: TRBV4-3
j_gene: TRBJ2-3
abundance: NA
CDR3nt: TGCGCCAGCAGCCGAACTAGCACAGATACGCAGTATTTT
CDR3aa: CASSRTSTDTQYF

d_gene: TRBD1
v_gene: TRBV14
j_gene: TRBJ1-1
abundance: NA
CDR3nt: TGTGCCAGCAGCTGGGGACAGGGTTTGTCGGCTTTCTTT
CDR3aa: CASSWGQGLSAFF

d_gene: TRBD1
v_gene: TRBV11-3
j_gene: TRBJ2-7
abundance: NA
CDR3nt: TGTGCCAGCAGCTTAGCGACAGGGTACGAGCAGTACTTC
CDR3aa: CASSLATGYEQYF

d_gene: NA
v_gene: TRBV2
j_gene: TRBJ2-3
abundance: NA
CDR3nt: TGTGCCAGCACCCCAGGACTTCGCCTCACAGATACGCAGTATTTT
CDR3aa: CASTPGLRLTDTQYF

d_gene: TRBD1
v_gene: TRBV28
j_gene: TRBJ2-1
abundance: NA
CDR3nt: TGTGCCAGCAGTGCCCGGAGCTACAGGGGCCCCTACAATGAGCAGTTCTTC
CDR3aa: CASSARSYRGPYNEQFF

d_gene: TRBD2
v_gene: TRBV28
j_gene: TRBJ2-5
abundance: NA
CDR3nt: TGTGCCAGCAGATGGGGGGGTGTCCCCGAGACCCAGTACTTC
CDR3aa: CASRWGGVPETQYF

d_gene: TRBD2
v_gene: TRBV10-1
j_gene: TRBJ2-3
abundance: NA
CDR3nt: TGCGCCAGCAGCGGGACTAGCTCCCCATCCACAGATACGCAGTATTTT
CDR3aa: CASSGTSSPSTDTQYF

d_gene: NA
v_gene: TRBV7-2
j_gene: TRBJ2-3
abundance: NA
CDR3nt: TGTGCCAGCAGCTTAAGGACAGAATTGGCTACGCAGTATTTT
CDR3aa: CASSLRTELATQYF